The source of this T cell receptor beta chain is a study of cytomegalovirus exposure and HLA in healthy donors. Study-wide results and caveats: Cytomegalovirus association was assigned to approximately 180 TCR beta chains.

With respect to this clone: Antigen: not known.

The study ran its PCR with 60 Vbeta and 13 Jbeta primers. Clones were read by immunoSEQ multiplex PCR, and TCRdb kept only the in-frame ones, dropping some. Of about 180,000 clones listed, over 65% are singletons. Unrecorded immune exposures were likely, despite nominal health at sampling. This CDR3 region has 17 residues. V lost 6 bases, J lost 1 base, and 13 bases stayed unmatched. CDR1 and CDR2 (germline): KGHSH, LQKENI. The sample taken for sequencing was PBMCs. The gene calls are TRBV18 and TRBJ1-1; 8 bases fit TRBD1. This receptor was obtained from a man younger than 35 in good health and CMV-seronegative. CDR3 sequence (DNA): TGTGCCAGCTCGGCGGTGGTACCAGGGGGCTCGAACACTGAAGCTTTCTTT. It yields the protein CASSAVVPGGSNTEAFF.